Sequencing of this T cell receptor beta chain was carried out in a study of T cell responses to AZD1222 COVID-19 vaccine. Study-wide findings and caveats: Repertoires were obtained solely post-peak T cell response. Only a handful of individuals given AZD1222 were seropositive at baseline. Clonal diversity may have been underestimated, and the donors were mostly white British, with more females than males.

In its sample, this clone was seen once. Its specificity is unknown. The table came from immunoSEQ multiplex PCR; TCRdb's copy has only in-frame clones and leaves some out. The sample consists of about 130,000 clones, 88% of them appearing once. Trimming stripped 8 bases from V and 7 bases from J, with 15 bases between. The CDR3 runs to 13 residues. Germline CDR1 LNHNV, CDR2 YYDKDF (reference sequence). The chain is built from TRBV15 and TRBJ2-1; TRBD2 is a possible D gene (5 bases). The sample here was peripheral blood, taken on day 0 of AZD1222 vaccination. The clonotype comes from an adult in good health. CDR3 nucleotide sequence: TGTGCCACCTCGGTAGCGCCCCAAAATGAGCAGTTCTTC. Its protein product is CATSVAPQNEQFF. The complete variable domain, with remaining parts taken from reference TRBV15 and TRBJ2-1, reads DAMVIQNPRYQVTQFGKPVTLSCSQTLNHNVMYWYQQKSSQAPKLLFHYYDKDFNNEADTPDNFQSRRPNTSFCFLDIRSPGLGDTAMYLCATSVAPQNEQFFGPGTRLTVL.